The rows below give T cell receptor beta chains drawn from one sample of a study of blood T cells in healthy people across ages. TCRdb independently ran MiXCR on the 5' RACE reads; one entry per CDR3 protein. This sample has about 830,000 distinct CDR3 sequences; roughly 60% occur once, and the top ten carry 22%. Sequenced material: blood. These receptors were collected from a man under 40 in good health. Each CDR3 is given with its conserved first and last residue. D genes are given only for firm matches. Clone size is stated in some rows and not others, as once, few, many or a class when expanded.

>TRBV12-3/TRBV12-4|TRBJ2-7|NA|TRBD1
TGTGCCAGCAGGACAGGGACCTACAATGAGCAGTACTTC
CASRTGTYNEQYF
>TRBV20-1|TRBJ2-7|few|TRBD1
TGCAGTGCTGAGGGACAGGGGTCGGACTACGAGCAGTACTTC
CSAEGQGSDYEQYF
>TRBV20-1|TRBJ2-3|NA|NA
TGCAGTGCTAGAATAGCGTCCAGCACAGATACGCAGTATTTT
CSARIASSTDTQYF
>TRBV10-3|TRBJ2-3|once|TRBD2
TGTGCCATCGCTAGCGGGGGGGGCACAGATACGCAGTATTTT
CAIASGGGTDTQYF
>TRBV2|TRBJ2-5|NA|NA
TGTGCCAGCAGGGTCTCCCAAGAGACCCAGTACTTC
CASRVSQETQYF
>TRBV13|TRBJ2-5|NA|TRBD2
TGTGCCAGCAGCTTATCCGGACTAGCGGGGGGCAGGGGAGAGACCCAGTACTTC
CASSLSGLAGGRGETQYF
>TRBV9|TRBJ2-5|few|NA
TGTGCCAGCAGCGCTACCGGGTTGTCTAGCAGCGGCGAGACCCAGTACTTC
CASSATGLSSSGETQYF
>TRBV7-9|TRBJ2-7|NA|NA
TGTGCCAGCAGCTCCGTACAGTACGAGCAGTACTTC
CASSSVQYEQYF
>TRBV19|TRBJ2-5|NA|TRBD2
TGTGCCAGTAGTCCGAGCGGGAGGGCCTTTGAGACCCAGTACTTC
CASSPSGRAFETQYF
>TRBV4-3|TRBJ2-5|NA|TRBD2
TGCGCCAGCAGCCAAGACCTTAGCGGGAAGCAAGAGACCCAGTACTTC
CASSQDLSGKQETQYF
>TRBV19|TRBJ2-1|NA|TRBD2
TGTGCCAGTAGTACCCTGCTGCGGGACTATAAAAATGAGCAGTTCTTC
CASSTLLRDYKNEQFF
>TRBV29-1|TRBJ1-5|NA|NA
TGCAGCGCCCGAATATCGGGTCAGGGAGGGCAGCCCCAGCATTTT
CSARISGQGGQPQHF
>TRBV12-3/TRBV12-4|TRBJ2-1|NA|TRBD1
TGTGCCAGCACCGACCCGGGACAGAACTACAATGAGCAGTTCTTC
CASTDPGQNYNEQFF
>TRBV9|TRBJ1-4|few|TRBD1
TGTGCCAGCAGTGAGGGGGCGACTAATGAAAAACTGTTTTTT
CASSEGATNEKLFF
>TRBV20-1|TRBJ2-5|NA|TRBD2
TGCAGTGCTCGCAAGGGAGCGGGGGGTGAAGAGCAGTACTTC
CSARKGAGGEEQYF
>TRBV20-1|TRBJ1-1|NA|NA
TGCAGTGCCCTCCCTGGGAACACTGAAGCTTTCTTT
CSALPGNTEAFF
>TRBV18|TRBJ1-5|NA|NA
TGTGCCAGCTCACCAATGACGGAGCATCAGCCCCAGCATTTT
CASSPMTEHQPQHF
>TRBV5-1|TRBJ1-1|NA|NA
TGCGCCAGCAGCCGTATGACAGGTGGGAACACTGAAGCTTTCTTT
CASSRMTGGNTEAFF
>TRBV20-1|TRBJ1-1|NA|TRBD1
TGCAGTGCTAGAGATCAAGGGGGCCTCTACACTGAAGCTTTCTTT
CSARDQGGLYTEAFF
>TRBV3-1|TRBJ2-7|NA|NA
TGTGCCAGCAGCCCTAATCCCTATTACGAGCAGTACTTC
CASSPNPYYEQYF
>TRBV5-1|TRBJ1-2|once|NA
TGCGCCAGCAGCTTTGAACAGGGTGAGGCGGGCTACACCTTC
CASSFEQGEAGYTF
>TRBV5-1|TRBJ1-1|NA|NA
TGCGCCAGCAGCCCCGGACAGAGTGGGGCTTTCTTT
CASSPGQSGAFF
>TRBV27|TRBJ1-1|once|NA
TGTGCCAGCAGAGACCTTGGCCCCGCGGGCACTGAAGCTTTCTTT
CASRDLGPAGTEAFF
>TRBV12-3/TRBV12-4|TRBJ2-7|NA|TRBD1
TGTGCCAGCAGGACGACAGGGACGGGCGAGCAGTACTTC
CASRTTGTGEQYF
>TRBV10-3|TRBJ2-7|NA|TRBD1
TGTGCCATCAGTGAGTTGGGACAGGGGGCGGCCGAGCAGTACTTC
CAISELGQGAAEQYF
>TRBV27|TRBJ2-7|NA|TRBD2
TGTGCCAGCAGTCCAATCGGCCTAGCGGGACCCTACGAGCAGTACTTC
CASSPIGLAGPYEQYF
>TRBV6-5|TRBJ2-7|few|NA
TGTGCCAGCAGTTACTCTACTGATTACGAGCAGTACTTC
CASSYSTDYEQYF
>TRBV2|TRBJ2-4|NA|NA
TGTGCCAGCAGTGAAGCGCGGCCTCGACGTGACAAAAACATTCAGTACTTC
CASSEARPRRDKNIQYF
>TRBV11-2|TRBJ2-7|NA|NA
TGTGCCAGCAGCTTGGCGTCCGGGGAGGTCTACGAGCAGTACTTC
CASSLASGEVYEQYF
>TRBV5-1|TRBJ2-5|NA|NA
TGCGCCAGCAGCTCACAACAGGGAGGACGGGAGACCCAGTACTTC
CASSSQQGGRETQYF
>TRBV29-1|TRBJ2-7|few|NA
TGCAGCGTTGAAGACCAAGCATTACCCTACGAGCAGTACTTC
CSVEDQALPYEQYF
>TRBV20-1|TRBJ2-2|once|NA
TGCAGTGCACCACAGGGTGGGGGACGTACCGGGGAGCAGTTTTTT
CSAPQGGGRTGEQFF
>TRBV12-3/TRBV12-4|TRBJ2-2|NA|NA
TGTGCCAGCAGTTTACGGCTGACCGGGGAGCTGTTTTTT
CASSLRLTGELFF
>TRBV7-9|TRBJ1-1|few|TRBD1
TGTGCCAGTAGGGACAGCGGGGTTAGTGCTTTCTTT
CASRDSGVSAFF
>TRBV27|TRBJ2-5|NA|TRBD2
TGTGCCAGCAGTACAGCGCGACTAGCGGGAGAACAAGAGACCCAGTACTTC
CASSTARLAGEQETQYF
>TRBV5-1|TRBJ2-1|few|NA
TGCGCCAGCAGCTACGGACAGACGCGCTCCTACAATGAGCAGTTCTTC
CASSYGQTRSYNEQFF
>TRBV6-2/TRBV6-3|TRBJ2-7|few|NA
TGTGCCACTCCGTCGGAGCCGGGGGCTAAGGTTGGCGAGCAGTACTTC
CATPSEPGAKVGEQYF
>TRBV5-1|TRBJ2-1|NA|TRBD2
TGCGCCAGCAGCCGGGCGGGACTAGCGGGAGTTTCCTACAATGAGCAGTTCTTC
CASSRAGLAGVSYNEQFF
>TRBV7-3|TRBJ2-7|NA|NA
TGTGCCAGCAGCCCGACCAACAGAGGGCCATCCGAGCAGTACTTC
CASSPTNRGPSEQYF
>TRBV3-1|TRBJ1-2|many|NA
TGTGCCAGCAGCCAAGTTCCTGGTACCGTGGACGGCTACACCTTC
CASSQVPGTVDGYTF
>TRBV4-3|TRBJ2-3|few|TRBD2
TGCGCCAGCAGCCAGCTAGCGGGAGGAGGCACAGATACGCAGTATTTT
CASSQLAGGGTDTQYF
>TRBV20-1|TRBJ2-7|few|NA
TGCAGTGCTTTGCCCGACCGTTATGAGGTGGCCCCCTACTACGAGCAGTACTTC
CSALPDRYEVAPYYEQYF
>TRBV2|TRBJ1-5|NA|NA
TGTGCCAGCGGAGGGGTGGGAAACACTCAGCCCCAGCATTTT
CASGGVGNTQPQHF
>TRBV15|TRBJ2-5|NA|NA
TGTGCCACCAGCAGAGATCTGGCTACCCAAGAGACCCAGTACTTC
CATSRDLATQETQYF
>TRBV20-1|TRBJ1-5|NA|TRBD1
TGCAGTGCTAGAGGAACAGGGGGCGTGGATCCCCAGCATTTT
CSARGTGGVDPQHF
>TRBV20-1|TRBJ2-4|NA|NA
TGCAGTGCCCCAGCCCGAGCGGGTCAGTACTTC
CSAPARAGQYF
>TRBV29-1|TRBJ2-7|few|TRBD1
TGCAGCATCTCATCAGGGGGTCCCTACGAGCAGTACTTC
CSISSGGPYEQYF
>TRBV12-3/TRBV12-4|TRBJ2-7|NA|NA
TGTGCCAGCAGTACCAACTCCTACGAGCGGTACTTC
CASSTNSYERYF